The entry below gives a single T cell receptor (beta chain) sequence along with its context. As yet, its antigen is unknown. The sample belongs to a study of T cell responses to AZD1222 COVID-19 vaccine. Study-wide results and limits: Sampling that yielded the repertoires occurred only after the peak T cell response.

V shed 8 bases and J shed 4 bases, with 17 bases lying between them. CDR1 is LNHNV, CDR2 YYDKDF, per germline (reference sequence). The CDR3 is made up of 14 amino acids. Here immunoSEQ multiplex PCR was the method, and the copy in TCRdb shows in-frame clones only, minus some. The table includes about 97,000 clones, more than 70% detected once. The chain is built from TRBV15 and TRBJ1-1; no reliable D call. Sequencing was performed on peripheral blood, taken on day 0 of AZD1222 vaccination. The TCR originated in an adult in good health. CDR3 protein: CATHPPGRSTEAFF. As DNA, the CDR3 is TGTGCCACCCACCCCCCAGGCCGGAGCACTGAAGCTTTCTTT.